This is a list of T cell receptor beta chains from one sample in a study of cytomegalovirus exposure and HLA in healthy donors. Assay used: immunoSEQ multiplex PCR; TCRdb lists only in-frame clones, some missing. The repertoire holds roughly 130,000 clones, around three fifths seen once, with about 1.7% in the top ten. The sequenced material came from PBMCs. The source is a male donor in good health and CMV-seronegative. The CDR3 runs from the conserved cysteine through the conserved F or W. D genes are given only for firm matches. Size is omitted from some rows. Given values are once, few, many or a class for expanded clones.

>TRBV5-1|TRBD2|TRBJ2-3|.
TGCGCCAGCAGCCAGGGCCAGCGGGGGGGCCTAGATACGCAGTATTTT
CASSQGQRGGLDTQYF
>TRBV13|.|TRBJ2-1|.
TGTGCCAGCAGCTTAGGTCTGGGGGACTTCTCCTACAATGAGCAGTTCTTC
CASSLGLGDFSYNEQFF
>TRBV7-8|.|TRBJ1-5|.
TGTGCCAGCAGCTTAGGTCTAATTGGCAATCAGCCCCAGCATTTT
CASSLGLIGNQPQHF
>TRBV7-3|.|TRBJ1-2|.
TGTGCCAGCAGCCCCGACAGGAGCTATGGCTACACCTTC
CASSPDRSYGYTF
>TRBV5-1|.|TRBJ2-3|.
TGCGCCAGCACCCTCACAGATACGCAGTATTTT
CASTLTDTQYF
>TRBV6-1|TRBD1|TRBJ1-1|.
TGTGCCACCCAAAATGTCCGGGACAGTGAAGCTTTCTTT
CATQNVRDSEAFF
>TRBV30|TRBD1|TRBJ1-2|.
TGTGCCTGGAGTCCCGACGACAGGGATGTCTATGGCTACACCTTC
CAWSPDDRDVYGYTF
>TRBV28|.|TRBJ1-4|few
TGTGCCAGCAGTCCCCAGGATGCAACTAATGAAAAACTGTTTTTT
CASSPQDATNEKLFF
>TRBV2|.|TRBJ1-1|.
TGTGCCAGCAGCGAGGAGGTGGGCACTGAAGCTTTCTTT
CASSEEVGTEAFF
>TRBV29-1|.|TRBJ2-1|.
TGCAGCGTTGTTTCTCCGTCACGGGGGGCTGAGCAGTTCTTC
CSVVSPSRGAEQFF
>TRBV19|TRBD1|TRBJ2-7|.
TGTGCCAGTAACCCGACAGGGGCCTACGAGCAGTACTTC
CASNPTGAYEQYF
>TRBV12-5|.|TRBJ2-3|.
TGTGCTAGTAGGGACTCCCGAAGGGATACGCAGTATTTT
CASRDSRRDTQYF
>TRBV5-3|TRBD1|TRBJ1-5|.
TGTGCCAGAAGCTCCTGGTTGACAGGGATTGAACAGCCCCAGCATTTT
CARSSWLTGIEQPQHF
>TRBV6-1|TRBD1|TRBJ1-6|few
TGTGCCAGCAGAAGGACAGGGAATTCACCCCTCCACTTT
CASRRTGNSPLHF
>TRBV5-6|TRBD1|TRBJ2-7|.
TGTGCCAGCAGCAAAGGACAGGGTAGGTACGAGCAGTACTTC
CASSKGQGRYEQYF
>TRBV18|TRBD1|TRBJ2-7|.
TGTGCCAGCTCACCCTGGGGACAGGGCCTATACGAGCAGTACTTC
CASSPWGQGLYEQYF
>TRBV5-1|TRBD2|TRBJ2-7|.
TGCGCCAGCAGCTCCGGGACTAGATTCTACGAGCAGTACTTC
CASSSGTRFYEQYF
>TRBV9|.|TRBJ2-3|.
TGTGCCAGCAGCCCCTCCCCAGGGGTCGGCACAGATACGCAGTATTTT
CASSPSPGVGTDTQYF